A single sample is the source of the 7 T cell receptor beta chains below, sequenced in a study of identical twins. TCRdb fed the 5' RACE reads into MiXCR, producing one record per CDR3 protein. The sample holds 650,000 to 800,000 distinct CDR3 sequences, 8% to 9% seen once. These sequences were also reported in another study, on yellow fever vaccine responses in identical twins.

Specimen: PBMCs. The source is a woman under 30 in good health.

This clonotype was seen ten or more times. This chain links TRBV5-1 with TRBJ2-5; D gene unclear. V was cut by 0 bases and J by 2 bases, with 8 bases left in between. CDR1 is SGHRS, CDR2 YFSETQ, per germline. The CDR3 is 14 amino acids. The CDR3 loop reads CASSLAASQETQYF. CDR3 DNA sequence: TGCGCCAGCAGCTTGGCCGCCTCGCAAGAGACCCAGTACTTC.

The chain uses TRBV3-1 and TRBJ1-3; D is unresolved. CDR3 length equals 15 residues. CDR1 and CDR2 from the germline V gene are LGHDT and YNNKEL (reference sequence). Trimming shortened V by 0 bases and J by 0 bases, and 6 bases separated the two germline ends. CDR3 sequence reads: CASSQEGSSGNTIYF. CDR3 bases: TGTGCCAGCAGCCAAGAGGGGAGCTCTGGAAACACCATATATTTT.

This clonotype was counted many times. The genes are TRBV10-1 and TRBJ2-7, with D possibly being TRBD1 (6 bases). V lost 5 bases, J lost 6 bases, and 8 bases lay in between. The CDR3 length is 11 residues. Germline CDR1 WNHNN, CDR2 SYGVQD (reference sequence). This chain's CDR3 is CASSKGGEQYF. Written as DNA, the CDR3 is TGCGCCAGCAGTAAAGGGGGCGAGCAGTACTTC.

This clonotype was counted at least ten times. The V gene is TRBV6-1, the J gene TRBJ1-1; weak D call: TRBD1 (6 bases). The V gene lost 6 bases and the J gene lost 10 bases, with 21 bases spanning the gap. The CDR3 runs to 14 residues. In germline, CDR1 is MNHNS, CDR2 SASEGT. The CDR3 here is CASSSPGRGEGAFF. The CDR3 nucleotides read TGTGCCAGCAGCTCCCCCGGGAGGGGGGAGGGAGCTTTCTTT.

Concerning this clonotype: An end of the junction does not agree with germline; a read error may underlie this. In DNA, the CDR3 is TGTGCCTGCAGCACACATACGGGGGGGCTGAGCTCCTACAATGAGCAGTTCTTC. Translating it yields CACSTHTGGLSSYNEQFF. The chain is built from TRBV3-1 and TRBJ2-1, with 8 bases fitting TRBD2. Germline CDR1 reads LGHDT; CDR2 reads YNNKEL (reference sequence). The CDR3 consists of 18 residues.

This chain joins TRBV24-1 and TRBJ2-2; 11 bases align to TRBD2. Germline assignment: CDR1 KGHDR and CDR2 SFDVKD. V lost 3 bases, J lost 2 bases, and 7 bases stayed unmatched. The CDR3 covers 18 residues. CDR3 amino acids: CATSDRNSGRGNTGELFF. CDR3 nucleotides: TGTGCCACCAGTGATCGGAATAGCGGGAGGGGAAACACCGGGGAGCTGTTTTTT.

This clonotype showed up many times. The chain links TRBV6-2 or TRBV6-3 to TRBJ1-5, with D unresolved. Germline V gene lookup returns CDR1 MNHEY and CDR2 SVGEGT. The CDR3 loop spans 15 amino acids. With 1 base removed from V and 0 bases from J, the gap between germline ends came to 7 bases. CDR3 DNA sequence: TGTGCCAGCAGTTACTTGGGTTATAGCAATCAGCCCCAGCATTTT. The encoded protein is CASSYLGYSNQPQHF.